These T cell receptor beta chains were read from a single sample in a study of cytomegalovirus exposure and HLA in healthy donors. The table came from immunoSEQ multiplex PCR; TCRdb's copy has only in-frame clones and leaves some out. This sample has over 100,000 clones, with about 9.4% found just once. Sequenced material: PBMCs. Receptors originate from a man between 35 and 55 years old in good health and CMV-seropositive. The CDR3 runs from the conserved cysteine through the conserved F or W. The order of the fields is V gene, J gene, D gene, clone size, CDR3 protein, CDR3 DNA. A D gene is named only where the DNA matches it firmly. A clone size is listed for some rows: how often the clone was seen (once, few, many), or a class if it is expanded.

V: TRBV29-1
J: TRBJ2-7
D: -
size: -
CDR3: CSVEDQKAYEQYF
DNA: TGCAGCGTTGAAGACCAGAAAGCCTACGAGCAGTACTTC

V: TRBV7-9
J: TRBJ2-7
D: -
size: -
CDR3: CASSLSETYEQYF
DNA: TGTGCCAGCAGCTTATCGGAGACCTACGAGCAGTACTTC

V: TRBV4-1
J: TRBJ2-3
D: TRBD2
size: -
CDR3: CASSQEGSGTTDTQYF
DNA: TGCGCCAGCAGCCAAGAGGGTAGCGGGACCACAGATACGCAGTATTTT

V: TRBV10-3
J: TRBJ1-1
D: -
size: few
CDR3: CAIAHSGAEAFF
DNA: TGTGCCATCGCTCACAGTGGTGCTGAAGCTTTCTTT

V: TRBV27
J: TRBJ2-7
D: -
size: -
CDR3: CASSLGGGSEQYF
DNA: TGTGCCAGCAGTCTAGGGGGGGGCTCCGAGCAGTACTTC

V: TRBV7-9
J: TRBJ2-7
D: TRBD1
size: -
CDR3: CASHPGDRGFHEQYF
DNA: TGTGCCAGCCACCCAGGGGACAGGGGGTTCCACGAGCAGTACTTC

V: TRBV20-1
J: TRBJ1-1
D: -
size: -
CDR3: CSARESGEAFF
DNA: TGCAGTGCTAGAGAGTCGGGGGAAGCTTTCTTT

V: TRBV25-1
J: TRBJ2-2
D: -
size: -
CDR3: CASSEYRRGEAGELFF
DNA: TGTGCCAGCAGTGAATATAGGAGAGGGGAGGCCGGGGAGCTGTTTTTT

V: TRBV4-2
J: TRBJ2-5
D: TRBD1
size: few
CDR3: CASSQDLGTGTETQYF
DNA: TGTGCCAGCAGCCAAGATCTCGGGACAGGGACAGAGACCCAGTACTTC

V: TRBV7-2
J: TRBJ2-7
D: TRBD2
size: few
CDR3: CASSLLGLATHEQYF
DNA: TGTGCCAGCAGCTTACTGGGACTAGCTACTCACGAGCAGTACTTC

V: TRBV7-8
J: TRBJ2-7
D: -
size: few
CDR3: CASSLGGGGEQYF
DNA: TGTGCCAGCAGCTTGGGGGGAGGGGGCGAGCAGTACTTC

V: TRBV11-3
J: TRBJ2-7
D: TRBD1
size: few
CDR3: CASSLQGQGYEQYF
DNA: TGTGCCAGCAGCCTCCAGGGACAGGGCTACGAGCAGTACTTC

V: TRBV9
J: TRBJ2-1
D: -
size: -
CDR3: CASSATAVGGSYNEQFF
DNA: TGTGCCAGCAGCGCTACAGCTGTAGGGGGATCCTACAATGAGCAGTTCTTC

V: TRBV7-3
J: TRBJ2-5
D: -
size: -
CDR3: CASSPRGQGETQYF
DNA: TGTGCCAGCAGCCCGAGGGGTCAGGGGGAGACCCAGTACTTC

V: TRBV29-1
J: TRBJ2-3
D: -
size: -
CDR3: CSVTRGARKVPGDTQYF
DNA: TGCAGCGTTACTCGGGGGGCTAGAAAGGTTCCAGGGGATACGCAGTATTTT

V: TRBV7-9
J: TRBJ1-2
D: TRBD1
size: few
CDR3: CASSTPGQRNYGYTF
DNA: TGTGCCAGCAGCACTCCGGGACAGAGGAACTATGGCTACACCTTC

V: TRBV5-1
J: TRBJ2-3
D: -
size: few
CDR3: CASSLGGVPDTQYF
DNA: TGCGCCAGCAGCTTGGGGGGAGTACCAGATACGCAGTATTTT

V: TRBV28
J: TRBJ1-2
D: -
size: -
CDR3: CASRGAIGYTF
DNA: TGTGCCAGCAGGGGAGCTATTGGCTACACCTTC

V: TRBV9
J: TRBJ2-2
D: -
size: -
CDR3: CASSVDQGLPGELFF
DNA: TGTGCCAGCAGCGTAGACCAGGGCCTCCCCGGGGAGCTGTTTTTT

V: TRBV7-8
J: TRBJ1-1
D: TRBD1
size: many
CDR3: CASSSRQGPRGAFF
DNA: TGTGCCAGCAGCTCCCGACAGGGGCCAAGGGGGGCTTTCTTT

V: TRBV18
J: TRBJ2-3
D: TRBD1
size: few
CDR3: CASSGQGTSTDTQYF
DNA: TGTGCCAGCTCGGGACAGGGGACTAGCACAGATACGCAGTATTTT

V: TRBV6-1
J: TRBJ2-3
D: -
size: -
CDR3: CASSEAGRGDTQYF
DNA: TGTGCCAGCAGTGAAGCGGGGCGAGGAGATACGCAGTATTTT

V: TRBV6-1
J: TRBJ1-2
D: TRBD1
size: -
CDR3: CASSEGTGFNYGYTF
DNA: TGTGCCAGCAGTGAAGGGACAGGATTTAACTATGGCTACACCTTC